This TCR beta chain was identified during a study of shared clonotypes between healthy human individuals. This clone was seen ten or more times. Some clones are missing from TCRdb's copy, which holds only in-frame ones; the method was immunoSEQ multiplex PCR. Of 1,100,000 or so clones in the sample, 75% to 80% are singletons; the top ten hold roughly 0.56%. The CDR3 is 14 residues long. CDR1 and CDR2 (germline): SNHLY, FYNNEI. Trimming cost V 6 bases and J 1 base, with 12 bases left between them. Within Nashville, Tennessee resided all donors, each a Caucasian adult. Sample: memory CD4+ T cells from PBMCs. Subset: CD45RA-negative fraction. This chain joins TRBV2 and TRBJ2-5, with D maybe TRBD1 (5 bases). This clonotype was sampled from a man aged 18-30 years in good health. Some clones in this sample may be carry-over from other donors' samples. CDR3 sequence (DNA): TGTGCCAGCAGCGACAGCAACACCCAAGAGACCCAGTACTTC. Protein: CASSDSNTQETQYF.